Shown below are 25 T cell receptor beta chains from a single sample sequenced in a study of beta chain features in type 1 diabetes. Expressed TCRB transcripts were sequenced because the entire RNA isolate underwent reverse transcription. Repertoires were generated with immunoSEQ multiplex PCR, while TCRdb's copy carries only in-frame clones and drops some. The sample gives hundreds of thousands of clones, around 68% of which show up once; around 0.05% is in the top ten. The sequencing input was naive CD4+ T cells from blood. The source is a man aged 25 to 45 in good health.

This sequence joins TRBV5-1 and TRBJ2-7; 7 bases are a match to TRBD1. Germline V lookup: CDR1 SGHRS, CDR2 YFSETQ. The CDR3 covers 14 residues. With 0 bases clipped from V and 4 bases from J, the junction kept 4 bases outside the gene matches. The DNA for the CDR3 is TGCGCCAGCAGCTTGGAGACAGGGTGGTACGAGCAGTACTTC. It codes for CASSLETGWYEQYF.

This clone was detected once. CDR3 coding DNA: TGCAGCGTTGAAGAGAGCCGAGGCGAGCAGTACTTC. This encodes CSVEESRGEQYF. This chain connects TRBV29-1 to TRBJ2-7; D ambiguous. Germline V gene data show CDR1 as SQVTM and CDR2 as ANQGSEA. The CDR3 has 12 amino acids. Trimming cost V 0 bases and J 6 bases, with 9 bases left between them.

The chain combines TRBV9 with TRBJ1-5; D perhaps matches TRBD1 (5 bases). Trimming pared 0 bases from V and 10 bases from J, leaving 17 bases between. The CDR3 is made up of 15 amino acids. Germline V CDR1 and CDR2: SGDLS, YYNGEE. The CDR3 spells CASSVGLVLGEPQHF. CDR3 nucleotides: TGTGCCAGCAGCGTAGGCCTGGTCCTAGGGGAACCCCAGCATTTT.

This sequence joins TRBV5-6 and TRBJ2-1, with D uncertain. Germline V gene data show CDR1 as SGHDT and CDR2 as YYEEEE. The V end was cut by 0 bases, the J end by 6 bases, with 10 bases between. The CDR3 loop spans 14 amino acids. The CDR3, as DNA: TGTGCCAGCAGCTTGGAACGTCTATTCAATGAGCAGTTCTTC. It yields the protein CASSLERLFNEQFF.

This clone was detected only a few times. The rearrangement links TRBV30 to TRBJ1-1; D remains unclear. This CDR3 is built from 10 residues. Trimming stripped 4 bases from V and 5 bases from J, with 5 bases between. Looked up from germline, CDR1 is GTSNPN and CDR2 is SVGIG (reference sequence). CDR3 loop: CAWMGTEAFF. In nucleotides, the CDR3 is TGTGCCTGGATGGGAACTGAAGCTTTCTTT.

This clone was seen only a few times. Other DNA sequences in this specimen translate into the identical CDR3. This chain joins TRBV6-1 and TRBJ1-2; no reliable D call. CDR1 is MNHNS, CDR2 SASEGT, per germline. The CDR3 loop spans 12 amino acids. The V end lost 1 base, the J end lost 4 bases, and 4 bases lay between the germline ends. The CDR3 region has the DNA TGTGCCAGCAGTGAAGGAGGCTATGGCTACACCTTC. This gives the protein CASSEGGYGYTF.

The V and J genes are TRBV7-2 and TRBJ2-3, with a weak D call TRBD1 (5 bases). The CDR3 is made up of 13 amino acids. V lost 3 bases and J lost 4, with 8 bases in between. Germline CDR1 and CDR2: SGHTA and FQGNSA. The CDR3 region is CASSLSRADTQYF. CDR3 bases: TGTGCCAGCAGCTTGAGCAGGGCAGATACGCAGTATTTT.

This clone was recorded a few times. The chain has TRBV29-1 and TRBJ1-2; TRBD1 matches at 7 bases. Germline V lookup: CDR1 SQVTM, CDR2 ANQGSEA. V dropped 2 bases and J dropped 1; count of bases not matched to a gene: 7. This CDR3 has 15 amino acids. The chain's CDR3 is CSVERGQNLNYGYTF. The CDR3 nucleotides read TGCAGCGTTGAAAGGGGACAGAACCTTAACTATGGCTACACCTTC.

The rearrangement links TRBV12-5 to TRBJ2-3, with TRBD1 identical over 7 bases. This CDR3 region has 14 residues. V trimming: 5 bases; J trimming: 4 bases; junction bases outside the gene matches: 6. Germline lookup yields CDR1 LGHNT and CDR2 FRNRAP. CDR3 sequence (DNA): TGTGCTAGTGGTCCCAGACAGGGTCCAGATACGCAGTATTTT. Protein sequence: CASGPRQGPDTQYF.

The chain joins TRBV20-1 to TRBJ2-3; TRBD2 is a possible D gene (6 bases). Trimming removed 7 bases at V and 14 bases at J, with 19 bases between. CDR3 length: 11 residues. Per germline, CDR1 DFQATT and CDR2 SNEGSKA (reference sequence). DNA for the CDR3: TGCAGTGTTAATCGGGAGACTCTGGGGTATTTT. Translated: CSVNRETLGYF.

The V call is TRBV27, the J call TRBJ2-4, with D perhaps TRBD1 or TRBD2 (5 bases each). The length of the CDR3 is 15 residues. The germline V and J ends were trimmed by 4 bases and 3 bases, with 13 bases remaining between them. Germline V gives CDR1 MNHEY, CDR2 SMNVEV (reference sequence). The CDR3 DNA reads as TGTGCCAGCAGTTGGGGCGAAGACTACAAAAACATTCAGTACTTC. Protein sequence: CASSWGEDYKNIQYF.

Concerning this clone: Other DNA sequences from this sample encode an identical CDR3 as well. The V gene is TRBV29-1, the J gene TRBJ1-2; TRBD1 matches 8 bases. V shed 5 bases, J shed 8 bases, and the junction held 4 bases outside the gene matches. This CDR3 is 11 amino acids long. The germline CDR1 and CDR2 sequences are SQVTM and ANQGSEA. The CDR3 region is CSVQGAGGYTF. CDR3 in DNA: TGCAGCGTTCAGGGGGCTGGAGGCTACACCTTC.

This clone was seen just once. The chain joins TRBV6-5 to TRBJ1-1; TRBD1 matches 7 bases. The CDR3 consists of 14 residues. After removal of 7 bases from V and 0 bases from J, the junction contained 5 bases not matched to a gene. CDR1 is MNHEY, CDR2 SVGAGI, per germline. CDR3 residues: CASKQGQMNTEAFF. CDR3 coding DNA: TGTGCCAGCAAACAGGGACAGATGAACACTGAAGCTTTCTTT.

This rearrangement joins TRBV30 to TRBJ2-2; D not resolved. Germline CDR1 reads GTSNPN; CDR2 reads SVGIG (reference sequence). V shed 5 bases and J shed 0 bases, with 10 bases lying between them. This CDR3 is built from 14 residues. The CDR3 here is CAWQKRANTGELFF. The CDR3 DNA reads TGTGCCTGGCAAAAACGGGCGAACACCGGGGAGCTGTTTTTT. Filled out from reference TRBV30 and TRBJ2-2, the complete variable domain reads SQTIHQWPATLVQPVGSPLSLECTVEGTSNPNLYWYRQAAGRGLQLLFYSVGIGQISSEVPQNLSASRPQDRQFILSSKKLLLSDSGFYLCAWQKRANTGELFFGEGSRLTVL.

CDR3 sequence reads: CSVGNDRGSGLVIGTQYF. The CDR3, as DNA: TGCAGCGTTGGGAACGACAGGGGGTCGGGTCTCGTTATCGGGACCCAGTACTTC. The chain recombines TRBV29-1 with TRBJ2-5, with 9 positions matching TRBD1. V lost 4 bases, J lost 7 bases, and 22 bases stayed unmatched. The CDR3 has 18 amino acids. CDR1 is SQVTM and CDR2 is ANQGSEA in the germline V gene.

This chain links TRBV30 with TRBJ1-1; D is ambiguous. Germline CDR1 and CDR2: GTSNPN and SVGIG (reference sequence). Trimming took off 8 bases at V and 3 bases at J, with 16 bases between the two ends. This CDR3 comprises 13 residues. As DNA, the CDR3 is TGTGCCGGATTACCCGATCGGTACACTGAAGCTTTCTTT. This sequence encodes CAGLPDRYTEAFF. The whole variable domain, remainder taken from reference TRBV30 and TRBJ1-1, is SQTIHQWPATLVQPVGSPLSLECTVEGTSNPNLYWYRQAAGRGLQLLFYSVGIGQISSEVPQNLSASRPQDRQFILSSKKLLLSDSGFYLCAGLPDRYTEAFFGQGTRLTVV.

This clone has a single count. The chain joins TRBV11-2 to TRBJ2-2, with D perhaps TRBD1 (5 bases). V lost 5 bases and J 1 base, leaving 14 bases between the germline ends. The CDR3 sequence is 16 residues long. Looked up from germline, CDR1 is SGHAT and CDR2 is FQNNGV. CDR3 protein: CASSIRGGKNTGELFF. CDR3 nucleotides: TGTGCCAGCAGCATAAGGGGTGGGAAGAACACCGGGGAGCTGTTTTTT.

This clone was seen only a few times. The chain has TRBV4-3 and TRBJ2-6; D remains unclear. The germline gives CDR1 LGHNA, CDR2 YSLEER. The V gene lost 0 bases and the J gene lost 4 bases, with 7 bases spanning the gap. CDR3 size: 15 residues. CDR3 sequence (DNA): TGCGCCAGCAGCCAAGATGTGACCGGGGCCAACGTCCTGACTTTC. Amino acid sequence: CASSQDVTGANVLTF.

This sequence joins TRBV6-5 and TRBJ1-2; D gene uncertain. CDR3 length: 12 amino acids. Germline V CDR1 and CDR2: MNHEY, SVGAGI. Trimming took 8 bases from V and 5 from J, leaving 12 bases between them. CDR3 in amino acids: CASGLDGYGYTF. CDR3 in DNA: TGTGCCAGCGGCCTAGACGGATATGGCTACACCTTC.

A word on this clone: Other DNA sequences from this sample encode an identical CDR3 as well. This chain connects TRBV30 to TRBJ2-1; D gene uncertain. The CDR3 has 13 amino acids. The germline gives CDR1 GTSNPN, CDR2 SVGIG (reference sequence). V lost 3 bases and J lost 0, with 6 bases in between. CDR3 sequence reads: CAWRQSSYNEQFF. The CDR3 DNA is TGTGCCTGGAGGCAGAGCTCCTACAATGAGCAGTTCTTC. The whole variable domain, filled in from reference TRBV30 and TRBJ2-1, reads SQTIHQWPATLVQPVGSPLSLECTVEGTSNPNLYWYRQAAGRGLQLLFYSVGIGQISSEVPQNLSASRPQDRQFILSSKKLLLSDSGFYLCAWRQSSYNEQFFGPGTRLTVL.

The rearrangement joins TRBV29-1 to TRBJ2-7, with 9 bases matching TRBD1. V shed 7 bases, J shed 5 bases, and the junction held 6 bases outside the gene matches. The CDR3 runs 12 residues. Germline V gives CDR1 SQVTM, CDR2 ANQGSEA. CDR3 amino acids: CSANRGPNEQYF. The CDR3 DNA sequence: TGCAGCGCGAACAGGGGGCCCAACGAGCAGTACTTC.

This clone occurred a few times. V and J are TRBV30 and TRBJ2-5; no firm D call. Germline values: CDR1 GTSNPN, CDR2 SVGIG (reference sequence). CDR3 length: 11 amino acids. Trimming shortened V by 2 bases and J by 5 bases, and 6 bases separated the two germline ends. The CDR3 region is CAWSNRETQYF. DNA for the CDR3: TGTGCCTGGAGTAATAGGGAGACCCAGTACTTC.

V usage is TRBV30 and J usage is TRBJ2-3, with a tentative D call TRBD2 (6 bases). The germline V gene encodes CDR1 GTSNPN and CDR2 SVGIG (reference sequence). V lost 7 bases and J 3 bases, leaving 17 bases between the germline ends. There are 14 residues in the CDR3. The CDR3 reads CAFTGSPKTDTQYF. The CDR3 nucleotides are TGTGCCTTTACCGGGAGCCCAAAAACAGATACGCAGTATTTT.

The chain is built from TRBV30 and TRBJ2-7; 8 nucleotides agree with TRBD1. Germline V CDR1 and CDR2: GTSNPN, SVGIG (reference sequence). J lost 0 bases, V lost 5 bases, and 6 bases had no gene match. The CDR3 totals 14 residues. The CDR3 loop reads CAWGWTGSSYEQYF. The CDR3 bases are TGTGCCTGGGGCTGGACAGGGAGCTCCTACGAGCAGTACTTC.

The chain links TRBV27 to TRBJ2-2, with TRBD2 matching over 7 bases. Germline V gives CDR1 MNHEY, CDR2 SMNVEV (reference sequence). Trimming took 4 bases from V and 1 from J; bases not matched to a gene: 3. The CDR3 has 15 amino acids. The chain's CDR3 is CASSSPSGNTGELFF. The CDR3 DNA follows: TGTGCCAGCAGTTCGCCTAGCGGGAACACCGGGGAGCTGTTTTTT.